Included here is one TCR beta chain sequence, with context. Its antigen is unidentified. Researchers ran the PCR with 60 Vbeta and 13 Jbeta primers. Sequenced by immunoSEQ multiplex PCR; TCRdb stores in-frame clones only, minus some. In the table there are tens of thousands of clones, more than 65% of which are singletons. The length of the CDR3 is 17 residues. Germline CDR1 is SGHVS and CDR2 is FQNEAQ. V gave up 2 bases and J gave up 4 bases; unmatched junction bases: 8. The data derive from a study of cytomegalovirus exposure and HLA in healthy donors. Study details: Early on, a data release was issued that held about 85 million unique TCRs from HLA-typed donors. Findings of the study overall: Within a later analysis, the majority of CMV-associated TCR beta chains appeared HLA-restricted. The study assumed roughly uniform donor sequencing depth for presence/absence analyses. As was reported, the classifier diagnosed cytomegalovirus status with high specificity and sensitivity.

This TCR derives from a girl aged 2 to 9 in good health and CMV-seropositive. Sequenced input: PBMCs. This chain joins TRBV7-8 and TRBJ2-5, with 12 bases identical to TRBD1. The CDR3 protein is CASSLSSGTGGIETQYF. CDR3 bases: TGTGCCAGCAGCTTATCGTCGGGGACAGGGGGCATAGAGACCCAGTACTTC.